Each of the 20 T cell receptor beta chains below was sequenced from the same sample in a study of blood T cells in healthy people across ages (dated by TCRdb to about 2015). Library construction relied on 5' RACE. The sample was run on an Illumina HiSeq 2500. A second PCR of roughly 6 to 11 cycles was run with a J-beta primer mix and a sample-barcoded 5' primer. TCRdb itself trimmed the public reads at Q25 with fastp, ran MiXCR and retained productive beta chains. Each entry merges the rows of one CDR3 protein and shows their most common DNA and genes. The sample contains roughly 800,000 distinct CDR3 sequences, around 25% of them found a single time. The leading ten clones occupy 8% to 10% of the sample. These data also featured in a second study, about T cells of mothers and their children.

The sample consisted of blood. The source of these receptors is a boy under 18 in good health.

The table lists this clonotype with a few counts. J is TRBJ1-1 and V is TRBV7-9, with D uncertain. Germline values: CDR1 SEHNR, CDR2 FQNEAQ (reference sequence). This CDR3 comprises 11 residues. V was trimmed by 7 bases and J by 7 bases, leaving 10 bases between them. CDR3 sequence (DNA): TGTGCCAGCAAACAAGGCCTTGAAGCTTTCTTT. Its protein product is CASKQGLEAFF.

The CDR3 sequence: CASSRPMDSRTEAFF. CDR3 in DNA: TGTGCCAGCAGCCGCCCTATGGACAGCCGGACTGAAGCTTTCTTT. The chain carries TRBV6-6 and TRBJ1-1, with a weak D call TRBD1 (6 bases). Germline loops: CDR1 MNHNY, CDR2 SVGAGI (reference sequence). Between the trimmed V and J ends, which lost 6 bases and 5 bases, there was a span of 19 bases. This CDR3 contains 15 residues.

V usage is TRBV25-1 and J usage is TRBJ2-5; the D gene is possibly TRBD2 (5 bases). The J call is in doubt because the DNA end fits TRBJ2-1 better. In germline, CDR1 is MGHDK, CDR2 SYGVNS. CDR3 length: 14 amino acids. CDR3 nucleotide sequence: TGTGCCAGCCACGGACTCATCGGCGAAAATGAGCAGTTCTTC. Protein sequence: CASHGLIGENEQFF.

This clonotype was detected only a few times. The genes are TRBV4-1 and TRBJ1-1; 8 nucleotides line up with TRBD1. Trimming removed 0 bases from V and 5 bases from J; junction bases left unmatched: 5. CDR3 length: 15 residues. CDR1 is MGHRA and CDR2 is YSYEKL in the germline V gene. The CDR3 loop is CASSQDSGGATEAFF. For the CDR3, the DNA is TGCGCCAGCAGCCAAGATTCAGGGGGCGCGACTGAAGCTTTCTTT.

The chain carries TRBV18 and TRBJ2-2, with D possibly TRBD2 on 5 matching bases. V was pared by 4 bases and J by 6 bases, with 12 bases between. CDR1 is KGHSH and CDR2 is LQKENI in the germline V gene. The CDR3 loop spans 14 amino acids. The CDR3 DNA reads TGTGCCAGCTCACTTTCGGACGGGGCCGGGGAGCTGTTTTTT. This gives the protein CASSLSDGAGELFF.

This clonotype was counted a few times. The rearrangement joins TRBV24-1 to TRBJ2-1; maybe TRBD1 (6 bases). In germline, CDR1 is KGHDR, CDR2 SFDVKD. The CDR3 spans 16 residues. The germline V and J ends were trimmed by 9 bases and 0 bases, with 17 bases remaining between them. The CDR3 sequence: CATDWTANYSYNEQFF. The CDR3 coding sequence is TGTGCCACCGACTGGACAGCAAATTACTCCTACAATGAGCAGTTCTTC.

This clonotype was observed at least ten times. V and J are TRBV27 and TRBJ2-1; D gene ambiguous. Trimming left V 3 bases short and J 5 bases short, with 8 bases between. The CDR3 covers 13 residues. The V gene's germline CDR1 is MNHEY and CDR2 SMNVEV (reference sequence). The CDR3 region is CASSFGQNNEQFF. The CDR3 nucleotides are TGTGCCAGCAGTTTTGGTCAGAACAATGAGCAGTTCTTC.

This clonotype was recorded once. V is TRBV2 and J is TRBJ2-2; a weak D match, TRBD1 (6 bases). The germline V gene encodes CDR1 SNHLY and CDR2 FYNNEI. The CDR3 is 18 residues long. V was clipped by 5 bases and J by 0 bases, with 19 bases between them. The CDR3 region has the DNA TGTGCCAGCAGTCAAACAAACATAAACAGGGCGAACACCGGGGAGCTGTTTTTT. Its protein product is CASSQTNINRANTGELFF.

This clonotype was detected only a few times. A junction end diverges from the germline sequence, so it may reflect a read error. In DNA form, the CDR3 reads TGTGCCACCAGCAACACCGGGGATCCTAACGAAAAACTGTTTTTT. Translating it yields CATSNTGDPNEKLFF. The chain employs TRBV15 and TRBJ1-4; no definite D call. The germline CDR1 and CDR2 sequences are LNHNV and YYDKDF (reference sequence). The CDR3 loop spans 15 amino acids.

The chain links TRBV14 to TRBJ1-1, with D perhaps matching TRBD1 (6 bases). This CDR3 is 15 amino acids long. With 3 bases removed from V and 0 bases from J, the gap between germline ends came to 11 bases. Germline assignment: CDR1 SGHDN and CDR2 FVKESK. CDR3 bases: TGTGCCAGCAGCCAGGCAGGGGCCTTGAACACTGAAGCTTTCTTT. Encoded protein: CASSQAGALNTEAFF.

The J gene is TRBJ1-4, the V gene TRBV4-1; D is unresolved. The CDR3 loop spans 18 amino acids. V was trimmed by 0 bases and J by 7 bases, leaving 21 bases between them. Germline V gene data show CDR1 as MGHRA and CDR2 as YSYEKL. CDR3 amino acids: CASSQDPEPAAGVEKLFF. CDR3 bases: TGCGCCAGCAGCCAAGACCCAGAACCCGCAGCAGGCGTTGAAAAACTGTTTTTT.

The chain is built from TRBV10-1 and TRBJ2-5, with D uncertain. The germline V and J ends were trimmed by 0 bases and 5 bases, with 10 bases remaining between them. CDR1 and CDR2 (germline): WNHNN, SYGVQD (reference sequence). The CDR3 runs 14 residues. CDR3 protein: CASSESVQEETQYF. In DNA form, the CDR3 reads TGCGCCAGCAGTGAGTCAGTCCAGGAGGAGACCCAGTACTTC.

V gene TRBV20-1 combines with J gene TRBJ2-3; 7 bases match TRBD2. The CDR3 runs to 12 residues. Trimming at V came to 6 bases and at J to 3 bases, leaving 3 bases not matched to a gene. Germline-derived CDR1 and CDR2 are DFQATT and SNEGSKA (reference sequence). The CDR3 coding sequence is TGCAGTGCCCCCGGGGGGACAGATACGCAGTATTTT. As protein: CSAPGGTDTQYF.

This rearrangement joins TRBV12-5 to TRBJ1-3, with D uncertain. From germline, CDR1 is LGHNT and CDR2 FRNRAP. The V and J ends lost 6 bases and 2 bases respectively, with 14 bases between them. The length of the CDR3 is 15 residues. This chain's CDR3 is CASGPVTSAGNTIYF. The DNA of the CDR3 is TGTGCTAGTGGCCCTGTTACAAGTGCTGGAAACACCATATATTTT.

The chain is built from TRBV12-3 or TRBV12-4 and TRBJ1-6, with TRBD1 identical over 9 bases. The CDR3 has 15 residues. V shed 5 bases, J shed 10 bases, and the junction held 9 bases outside the gene matches. CDR3 protein: CASSTTGTGLSPLHF. DNA of the CDR3: TGTGCCAGCAGTACCACCGGGACAGGGCTCTCACCCCTCCACTTT.

The chain uses TRBV25-1 and TRBJ2-1; TRBD2 might be the D (5 bases). V lost 2 bases and J 4 bases, leaving 6 bases between the germline ends. CDR3 length: 13 residues. Germline CDR1 and CDR2: MGHDK and SYGVNS. In DNA, the CDR3 is TGTGCCAGCAGTGAAAGCGGATACAATGAGCAGTTCTTC. This encodes CASSESGYNEQFF.

This clonotype was seen a few times. Its ends do not fully match the called genes, so a read error is possible. The rearrangement joins TRBV20-1 to TRBJ2-1; 7 bases fit TRBD2. CDR3 size: 14 residues. Germline CDR1 DFQATT, CDR2 SNEGSKA (reference sequence). The CDR3 nucleotides read TGCAGTGCCCGGCGGAGCGGGATCAACAATGAGCAGTCCTTC. This sequence encodes CSARRSGINNEQSF.

This clonotype was detected many times. The CDR3 region has the DNA TGTGCCAGCAGCCTAGGGGGGTCGGAAGAGACCCAGTACTTC. This gives the protein CASSLGGSEETQYF. The V call is TRBV4-2, the J call TRBJ2-1, with D possibly being TRBD1 or TRBD2 (6 bases each). The DNA end favors TRBJ2-5, so the J call may be wrong. The germline gives CDR1 LGHNA, CDR2 YNFKEQ. CDR3 length: 14 residues.

The chain links TRBV12-3 or TRBV12-4 to TRBJ1-1; TRBD1 aligns across 11 bases. This CDR3 is built from 16 residues. V was pared by 7 bases and J by 4 bases, with 11 bases of the junction left unmatched. The CDR3 loop reads CASIGTGGRRSTEAFF. CDR3 sequence (DNA): TGTGCCAGCATTGGGACAGGGGGTCGCAGGTCCACTGAAGCTTTCTTT.

In its sample, this clonotype was seen a few times. The chain combines TRBV5-1 with TRBJ1-4; TRBD1 is a possible D gene (5 bases). The V end lost 1 base, the J end lost 7 bases, and 11 bases lay between the germline ends. Per germline, CDR1 SGHRS and CDR2 YFSETQ. This CDR3 is built from 14 residues. The CDR3 is CASSLSGDGEKLFF. The DNA of the CDR3 is TGCGCCAGCAGCTTGTCCGGGGACGGTGAAAAACTGTTTTTT.